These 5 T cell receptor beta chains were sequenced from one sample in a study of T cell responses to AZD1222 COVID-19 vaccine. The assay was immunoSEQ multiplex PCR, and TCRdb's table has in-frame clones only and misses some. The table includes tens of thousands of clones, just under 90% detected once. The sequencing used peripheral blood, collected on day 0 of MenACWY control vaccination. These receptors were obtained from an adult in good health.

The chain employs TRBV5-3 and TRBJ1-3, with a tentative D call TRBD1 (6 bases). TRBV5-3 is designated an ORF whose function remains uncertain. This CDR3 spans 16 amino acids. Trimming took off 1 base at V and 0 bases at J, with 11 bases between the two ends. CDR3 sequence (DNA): TGTGCCAGAAGCTTGACGACAGGTACCTCTGGAAACACCATATATTTT. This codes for CARSLTTGTSGNTIYF.

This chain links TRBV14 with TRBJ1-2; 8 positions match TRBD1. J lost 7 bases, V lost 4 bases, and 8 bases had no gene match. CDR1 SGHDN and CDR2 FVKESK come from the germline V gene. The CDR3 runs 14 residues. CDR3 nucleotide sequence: TGTGCCAGCAGCCGGACAGGGCTGGCGGCTGGCTACACCTTC. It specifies CASSRTGLAAGYTF.

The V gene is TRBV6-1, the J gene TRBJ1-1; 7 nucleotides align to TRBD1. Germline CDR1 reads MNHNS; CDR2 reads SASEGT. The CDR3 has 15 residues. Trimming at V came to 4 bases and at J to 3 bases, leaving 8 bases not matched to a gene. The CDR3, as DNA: TGTGCCAGCAGTGGAGCACAGGGGAGTCACACTGAAGCTTTCTTT. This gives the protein CASSGAQGSHTEAFF.

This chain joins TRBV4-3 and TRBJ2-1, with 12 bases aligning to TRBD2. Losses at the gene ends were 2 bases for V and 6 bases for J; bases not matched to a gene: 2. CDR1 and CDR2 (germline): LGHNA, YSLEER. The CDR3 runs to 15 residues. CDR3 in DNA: TGCGCCAGCAGCCAAACTAGCGGGGGGCTCAATGAGCAGTTCTTC. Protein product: CASSQTSGGLNEQFF.

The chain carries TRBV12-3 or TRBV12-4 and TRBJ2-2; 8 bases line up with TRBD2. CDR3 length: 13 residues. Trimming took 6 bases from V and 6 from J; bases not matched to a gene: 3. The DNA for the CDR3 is TGTGCCAGCAGCGGGGGGGGTCCCGGGGAGCTGTTTTTT. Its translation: CASSGGGPGELFF.